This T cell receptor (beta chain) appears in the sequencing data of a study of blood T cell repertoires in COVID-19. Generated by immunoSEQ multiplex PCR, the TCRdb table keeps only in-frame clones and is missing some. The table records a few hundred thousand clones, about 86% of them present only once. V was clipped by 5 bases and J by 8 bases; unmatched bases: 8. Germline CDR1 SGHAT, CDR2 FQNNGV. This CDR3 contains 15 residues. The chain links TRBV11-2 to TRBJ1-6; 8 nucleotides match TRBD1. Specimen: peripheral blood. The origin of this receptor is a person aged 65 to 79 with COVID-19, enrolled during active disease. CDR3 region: CASSQTGADDSPLHF. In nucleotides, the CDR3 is TGTGCCAGCAGCCAGACAGGGGCGGACGATTCACCCCTCCACTTT.